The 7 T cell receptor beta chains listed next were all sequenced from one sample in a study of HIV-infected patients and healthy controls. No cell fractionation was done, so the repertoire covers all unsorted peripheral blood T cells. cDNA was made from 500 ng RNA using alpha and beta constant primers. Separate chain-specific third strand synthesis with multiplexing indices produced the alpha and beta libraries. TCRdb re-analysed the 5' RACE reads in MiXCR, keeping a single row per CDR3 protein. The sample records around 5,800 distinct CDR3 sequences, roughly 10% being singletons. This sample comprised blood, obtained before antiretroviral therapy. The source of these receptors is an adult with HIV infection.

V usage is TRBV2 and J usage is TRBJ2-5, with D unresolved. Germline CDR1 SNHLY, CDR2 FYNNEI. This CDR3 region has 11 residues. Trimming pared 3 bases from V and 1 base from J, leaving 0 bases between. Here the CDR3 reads CASSDQETQYF. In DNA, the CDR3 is TGTGCCAGCAGTGACCAAGAGACCCAGTACTTC.

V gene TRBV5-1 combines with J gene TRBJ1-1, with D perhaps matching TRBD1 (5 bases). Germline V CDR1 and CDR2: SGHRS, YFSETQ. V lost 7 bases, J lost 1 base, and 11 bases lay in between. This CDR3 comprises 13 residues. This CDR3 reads CASLDSSNTEAFF. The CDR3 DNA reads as TGCGCCAGCTTAGACAGCTCGAACACTGAAGCTTTCTTT.

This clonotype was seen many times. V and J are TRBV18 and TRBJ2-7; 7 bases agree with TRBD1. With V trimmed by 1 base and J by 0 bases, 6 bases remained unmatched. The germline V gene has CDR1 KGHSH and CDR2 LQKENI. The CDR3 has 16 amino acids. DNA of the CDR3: TGTGCCAGCTCACCACGTGCCGGGACAGTCTCCTACGAGCAGTACTTC. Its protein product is CASSPRAGTVSYEQYF.

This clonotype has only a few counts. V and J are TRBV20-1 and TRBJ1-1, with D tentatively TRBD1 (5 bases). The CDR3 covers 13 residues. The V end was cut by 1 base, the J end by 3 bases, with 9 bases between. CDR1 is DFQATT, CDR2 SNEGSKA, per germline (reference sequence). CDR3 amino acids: CSARGGAHTEAFF. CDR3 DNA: TGCAGTGCTAGAGGAGGGGCCCACACTGAAGCTTTCTTT.

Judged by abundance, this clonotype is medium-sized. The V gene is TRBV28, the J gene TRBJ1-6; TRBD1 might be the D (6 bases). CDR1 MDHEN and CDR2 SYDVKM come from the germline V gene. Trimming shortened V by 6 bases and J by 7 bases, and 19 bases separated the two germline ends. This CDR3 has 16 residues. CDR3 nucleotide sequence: TGTGCCAGCAGCCCCACCACCGGGGGGACAAATTCACCCCTCCACTTT. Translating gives CASSPTTGGTNSPLHF.

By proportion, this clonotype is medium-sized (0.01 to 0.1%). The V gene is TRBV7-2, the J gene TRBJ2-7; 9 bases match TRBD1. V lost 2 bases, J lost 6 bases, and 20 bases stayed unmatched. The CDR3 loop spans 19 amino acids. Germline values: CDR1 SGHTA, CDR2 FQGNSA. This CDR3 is CASSLPDSSIWDRVGEQYF. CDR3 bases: TGTGCCAGCAGCTTACCCGATTCGTCGATATGGGACAGGGTAGGCGAGCAGTACTTC.

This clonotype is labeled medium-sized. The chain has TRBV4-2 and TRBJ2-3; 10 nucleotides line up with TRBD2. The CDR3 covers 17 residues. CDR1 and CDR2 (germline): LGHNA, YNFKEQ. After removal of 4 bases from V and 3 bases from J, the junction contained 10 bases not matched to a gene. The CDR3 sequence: CASSPHGAGGQTDTQYF. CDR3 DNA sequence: TGTGCCAGCAGCCCCCACGGAGCGGGGGGGCAGACAGATACGCAGTATTTT.